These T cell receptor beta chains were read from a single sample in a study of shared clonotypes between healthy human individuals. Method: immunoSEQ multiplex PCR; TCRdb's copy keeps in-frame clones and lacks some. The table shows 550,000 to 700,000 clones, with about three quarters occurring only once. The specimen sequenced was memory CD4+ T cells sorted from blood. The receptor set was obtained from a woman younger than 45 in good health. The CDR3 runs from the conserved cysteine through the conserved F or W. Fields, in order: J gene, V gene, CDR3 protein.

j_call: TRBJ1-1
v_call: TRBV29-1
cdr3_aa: CSVEEGGRVKTEAFF

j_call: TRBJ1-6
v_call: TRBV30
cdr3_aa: CAWTGQGRTPLHF

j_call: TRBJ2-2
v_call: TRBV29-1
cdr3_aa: CSVDVGGMWPGELFF

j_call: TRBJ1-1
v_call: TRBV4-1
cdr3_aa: CASSLMTGDHTEAFF

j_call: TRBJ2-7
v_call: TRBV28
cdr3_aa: CASRTTARISGNGYEQYF

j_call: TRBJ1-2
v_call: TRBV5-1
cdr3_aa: CASSLGDRDRNGYTF

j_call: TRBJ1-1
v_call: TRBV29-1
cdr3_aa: CSVEVDREAFF

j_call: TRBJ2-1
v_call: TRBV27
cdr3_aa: CASSLSIPLAGLSSYNEQFF

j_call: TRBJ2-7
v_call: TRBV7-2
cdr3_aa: CASSHQDRGYEQYF

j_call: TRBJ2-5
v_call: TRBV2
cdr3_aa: CASSGQEETQYF

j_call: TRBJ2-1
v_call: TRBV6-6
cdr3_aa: CASSYSGGSTYNEQFF

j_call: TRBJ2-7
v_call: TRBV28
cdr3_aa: CASSGGTPYEQYF

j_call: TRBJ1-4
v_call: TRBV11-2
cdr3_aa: CASSPQTGTTGKLFF

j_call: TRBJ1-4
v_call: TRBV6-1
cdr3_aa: CASIGTGGEKLFF

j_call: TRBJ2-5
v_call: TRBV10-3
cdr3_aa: CAISVASGRFEETQYF

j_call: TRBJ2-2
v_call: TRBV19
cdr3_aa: CASSPTQGTGELFF

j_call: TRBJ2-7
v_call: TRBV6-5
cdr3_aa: CASIPGAGGGYEQYF

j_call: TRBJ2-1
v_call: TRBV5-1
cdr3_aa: CASSLSSGSYNEQFF

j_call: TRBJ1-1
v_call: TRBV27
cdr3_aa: CASSVGLINTEAFF

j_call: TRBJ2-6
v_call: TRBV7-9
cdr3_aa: CASSPRGQDLSGANVLTF

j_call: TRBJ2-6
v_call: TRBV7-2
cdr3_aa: CASSSSGIGANVLTF

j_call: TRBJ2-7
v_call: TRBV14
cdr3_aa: CASSRSRDRRRTYEQYF

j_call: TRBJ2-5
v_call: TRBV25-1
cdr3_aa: CASSEDTETQYF

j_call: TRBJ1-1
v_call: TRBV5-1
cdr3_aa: CASSPLGANTEAFF

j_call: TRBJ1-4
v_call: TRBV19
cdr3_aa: CASSGQLREKLFF

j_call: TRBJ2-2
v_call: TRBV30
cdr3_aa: CAWSSPVTPGTGELFF

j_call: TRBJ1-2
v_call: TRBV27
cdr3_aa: CASSLQGQEGYGYTF

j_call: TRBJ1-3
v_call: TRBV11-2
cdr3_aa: CASSPWDRGTGNTIYF

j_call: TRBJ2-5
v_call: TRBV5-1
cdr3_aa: CASSKDWEGTQYF

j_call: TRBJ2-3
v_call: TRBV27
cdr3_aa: CASSAEDKLTDTQYF

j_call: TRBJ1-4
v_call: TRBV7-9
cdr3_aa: CASSLLAEKLFF

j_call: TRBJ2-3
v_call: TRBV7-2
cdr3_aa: CASSNSALLSDTQYF

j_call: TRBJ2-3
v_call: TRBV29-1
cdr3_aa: CSVASRADTQYF

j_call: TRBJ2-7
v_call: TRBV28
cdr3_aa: CASTFHSGSYEQYF

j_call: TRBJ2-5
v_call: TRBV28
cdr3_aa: CASSSGPPQETQYF

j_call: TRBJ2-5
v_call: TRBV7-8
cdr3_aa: CASSPGTREETQYF

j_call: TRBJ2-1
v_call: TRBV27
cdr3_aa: CASSGREGQNEQFF

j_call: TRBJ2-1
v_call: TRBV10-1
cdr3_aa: CASRGNFRDNSYNEQFF

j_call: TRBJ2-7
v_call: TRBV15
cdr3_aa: CATSRDSGPLSSYEQYF

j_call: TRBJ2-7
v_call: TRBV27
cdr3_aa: CASSSGQGILGQYF

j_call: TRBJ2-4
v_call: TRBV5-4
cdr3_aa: CASSPRTAKNIQYF

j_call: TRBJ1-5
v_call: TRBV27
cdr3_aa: CASSSVGLNQPQHF